These T cell receptor beta chains were read from a single sample in a study of blood T cell repertoires in COVID-19. The protocol was immunoSEQ multiplex PCR, while the TCRdb copy is restricted to in-frame clones and leaves out a portion. This sample carries nearly 200,000 clones, about 86% of them seen once, and the ten largest clones take 0.6% to 1%. Sequencing was performed on peripheral blood. The source of these receptors is a woman aged 65 to 85 with acute or convalescent COVID-19. The conserved cysteine and the conserved F or W are not part of the CDR3 here.

11	TRBV28	TRBJ1-2	ASSLALGDGYT
12	TRBV2	TRBJ1-6	ASSLWGVNSPLH
11	TRBV7-8	TRBJ2-4	ASSLNRGNIQY
14	TRBV5-1	TRBJ2-1	ASSLFQGDLSYEQF
13	TRBV7-9	TRBJ2-7	ASSLIAGNPNEQY
11	TRBV12-3/TRBV12-4	TRBJ1-2	ASSLALNYGYT
11	TRBV28	TRBJ1-2	ASSLSGGDGYT
14	TRBV5-1	TRBJ2-1	ASSPSPGQANNEQF
9	TRBV20-1	TRBJ2-7	SARDYYEQY
15	TRBV14	TRBJ2-2	ASSQDLGLVLPGELF
16	TRBV19	TRBJ1-4	ASQGGAVGFDSNEKLF
13	TRBV2	TRBJ1-2	ASSDGIGVWYGYT
11	TRBV10-3	TRBJ2-1	ASAGRATNEQF
10	TRBV12-3/TRBV12-4	TRBJ1-1	ASSFRRGEAF
14	TRBV28	TRBJ1-6	ASSPSGQGRNSPLH
12	TRBV7-2	TRBJ1-1	ASSLGQGITEAF
11	TRBV12-3/TRBV12-4	TRBJ1-2	ASSEQGYYGYT
14	TRBV7-2	TRBJ2-1	ASSFSIAGGLDEQF
11	TRBV11-2	TRBJ1-1	AGGADLGTEAF
11	TRBV6-1	TRBJ2-5	ASSEGSSETQY